Listed here are 27 T cell receptor beta chains from one sample, sequenced in a study of T cells after yellow fever vaccination (dated by TCRdb to the late 2010s). What the treatment or condition label conveys for this sample: live attenuated yellow fever vaccine strain. The library came from 5' RACE. The reads were generated on an Illumina HiSeq 2500. Through fastp at Q25 and MiXCR, TCRdb rebuilt clones from the public reads, retaining in-frame beta chains. Here each entry gathers all rows of one CDR3 protein and keeps the most common genes and DNA. The sample records about 74,000 distinct CDR3 sequences, around 6.5% of which are singletons. 30% to 40% of the sample is held by the ten biggest clonotypes. The sequencing used CD8+ T cells sorted from PBMCs, collected 5 to 6 days after the first yellow fever vaccination. These receptors originate from a man between 18 and 29 years old who received the YFV17D yellow fever vaccine.

This clonotype was seen only a few times. V and J are TRBV4-3 and TRBJ1-2; D is perhaps TRBD1 (5 bases). Germline assignment: CDR1 LGHNA and CDR2 YSLEER. The CDR3 spans 16 residues. V lost 2 bases, J lost 4 bases, and 17 bases lay in between. CDR3 amino acids: CASSQTHPGTIYGYTF. CDR3 sequence (DNA): TGCGCCAGCAGCCAAACCCACCCGGGGACGATCTATGGCTACACCTTC.

This clonotype was counted at least ten times. The chain is built from TRBV28 and TRBJ2-5; 7 positions match TRBD1. With 6 bases clipped from V and 2 bases from J, the junction kept 9 bases outside the gene matches. This CDR3 is 15 amino acids long. Germline CDR1 reads MDHEN; CDR2 reads SYDVKM. CDR3 bases: TGTGCCAGCAGCCCATTTACAGGGGCGCAAGAGACCCAGTACTTC. This encodes CASSPFTGAQETQYF. Full variable domain (missing parts from reference TRBV28 and TRBJ2-5): DVKVTQSSRYLVKRTGEKVFLECVQDMDHENMFWYRQDPGLGLRLIYFSYDVKMKEKGDIPEGYSVSREKKERFSLILESASTNQTSMYLCASSPFTGAQETQYFGPGTRLLVL.

This clonotype was seen more than once but under ten times. The chain uses TRBV5-4 and TRBJ2-5; the match to TRBD2 covers 9 bases. CDR1 SGHNT and CDR2 YYREEE come from the germline V gene (reference sequence). The V and J ends lost 2 bases and 1 base, in that order; junction bases with no gene match: 3. The CDR3 has 15 amino acids. In DNA, the CDR3 is TGTGCCAGCAGCTTTAGCGGGGGTATCCAAGAGACCCAGTACTTC. This sequence encodes CASSFSGGIQETQYF.

The chain joins TRBV27 to TRBJ2-3; tentatively, D is TRBD1 or TRBD2 (6 bases each). Per germline, CDR1 MNHEY and CDR2 SMNVEV (reference sequence). This CDR3 region has 14 residues. The germline V and J ends were trimmed by 7 bases and 1 base, with 12 bases remaining between them. CDR3 in DNA: TGTGCCAGCACTAGGGGGGCCGGCACAGATACGCAGTATTTT. It translates to CASTRGAGTDTQYF.

Concerning this clonotype: Possible read error: a much larger clone is one base away. The V gene is TRBV6-2 or TRBV6-3, the J gene TRBJ2-2; 10 nucleotides align to TRBD2. The CDR3 totals 16 residues. Germline CDR1 and CDR2: MNHEY and SVGEGT. J lost 4 bases, V lost 0 bases, and 2 bases had no gene match. In DNA, the CDR3 is TGTGCCAGCAGTTACTCTAGCGGGGGGATCACCGGGGAGCTGTTTTTT. It is translated as CASSYSSGGITGELFF.

The chain recombines TRBV27 with TRBJ1-6; TRBD1 matches at 8 bases. V shed 5 bases and J 10 bases; nucleotides not matched to a gene: 4. The germline V gene encodes CDR1 MNHEY and CDR2 SMNVEV (reference sequence). The CDR3 consists of 13 residues. The chain's CDR3 is CASSDRGKSPLHF. The CDR3 DNA reads TGTGCCAGCAGTGACAGGGGAAAGTCACCCCTCCACTTT.

This clonotype was seen a handful of times. The rearrangement links TRBV29-1 to TRBJ2-1, with D uncertain. The V end lost 5 bases, the J end lost 5 bases, and 7 bases lay between the germline ends. CDR3 length: 11 amino acids. CDR1 SQVTM and CDR2 ANQGSEA come from the germline V gene. As DNA, the CDR3 is TGCAGCGTTCGACAACACAATGAGCAGTTCTTC. Protein sequence: CSVRQHNEQFF.

This clonotype was observed at least ten times. A junction end diverges from the germline sequence, so it may reflect a read error. The rearrangement links TRBV5-1 to TRBJ2-1; the match to TRBD1 covers 9 bases. Germline CDR1 reads SGHRS; CDR2 reads YFSETQ. This CDR3 contains 18 residues. The CDR3 sequence is CASTLTVTGGRSYNEQFF. DNA of the CDR3: TGCGCCAGCACCTTGACAGTGACAGGGGGGAGGTCCTACAATGAGCAGTTCTTC.

The chain combines TRBV7-8 with TRBJ2-3; D is unclear. Trimming cost V 2 bases and J 2 bases, with 11 bases left between them. The CDR3 sequence is 15 residues long. Germline CDR1 reads SGHVS; CDR2 reads FQNEAQ. CDR3 sequence (DNA): TGTGCCAGCAGCTTATACGTTGCCGACACAGATACGCAGTATTTT. Its protein is CASSLYVADTDTQYF.

This clonotype was picked up a small number of times. This rearrangement joins TRBV6-2 or TRBV6-3 to TRBJ2-3; D is uncertain. The length of the CDR3 is 12 residues. V lost 2 bases and J lost 5, with 5 bases in between. Per germline, CDR1 MNHEY and CDR2 SVGEGT. CDR3 DNA: TGTGCCAGCAGTTACGGTGTAGATACGCAGTATTTT. Translated: CASSYGVDTQYF.

The chain is built from TRBV19 and TRBJ2-7; D remains ambiguous. The V end lost 0 bases, the J end lost 2 bases, and 8 bases lay between the germline ends. Germline V gene lookup returns CDR1 LNHDA and CDR2 SQIVND (reference sequence). The CDR3 spans 14 residues. Here the CDR3 DNA reads TGTGCCAGTAGTATAGATGTCGGACCCTACGAGCAGTACTTC. As protein: CASSIDVGPYEQYF. Supplemented by reference TRBV19 and TRBJ2-7, the full variable domain reads DGGITQSPKYLFRKEGQNVTLSCEQNLNHDAMYWYRQDPGQGLRLIYYSQIVNDFQKGDIAEGYSVSREKKESFPLTVTSAQKNPTAFYLCASSIDVGPYEQYFGPGTRLTVT.

This clonotype appeared a few times. The chain recombines TRBV7-9 with TRBJ2-1, with 12 positions matching TRBD2. The germline V gene encodes CDR1 SEHNR and CDR2 FQNEAQ (reference sequence). V gave up 4 bases and J gave up 6 bases; unmatched junction bases: 7. The CDR3 has 16 residues. The CDR3 nucleotides read TGTGCCAGCAGCTCAGTGCTAGCGGGGGGGATCAATGAGCAGTTCTTC. Amino acids: CASSSVLAGGINEQFF.

The V gene is TRBV13, the J gene TRBJ2-1; 9 bases align to TRBD1. Germline-derived CDR1 and CDR2 are PRHDT and FYEKMQ (reference sequence). This CDR3 region has 16 residues. V was clipped by 4 bases and J by 3 bases; unmatched bases: 7. The CDR3 coding sequence is TGTGCCAGCAGCTACAAACAGGGGGCTTTCTACAATGAGCAGTTCTTC. Its protein product is CASSYKQGAFYNEQFF.

The genes are TRBV7-9 and TRBJ1-3; D unclear. This CDR3 has 14 amino acids. The germline CDR1 and CDR2 sequences are SEHNR and FQNEAQ (reference sequence). V was pared by 2 bases and J by 7 bases, with 12 bases between. CDR3 sequence (DNA): TGTGCCAGCAGCTTATCCGGGGATCCGAACACCATATATTTT. Its protein is CASSLSGDPNTIYF. Using reference TRBV7-9 and TRBJ1-3 for the parts outside the CDR3, the full variable domain is DTGVSQNPRHKITKRGQNVTFRCDPISEHNRLYWYRQTLGQGPEFLTYFQNEAQLEKSRLLSDRFSAERPKGSFSTLEIQRTEQGDSAMYLCASSLSGDPNTIYFGEGSWLTVV.

This clonotype was seen many times. This chain connects TRBV5-5 to TRBJ2-3, with TRBD1 matching 7 bases. This CDR3 has 16 residues. The V segment lost 4 bases and the J segment 5 bases; nucleotides outside the gene matches: 13. Germline V gives CDR1 SGHKS, CDR2 YYEKEE (reference sequence). This chain's CDR3 is CASSARVTGALDTQYF. The CDR3 nucleotides read TGTGCCAGCAGCGCCCGAGTTACAGGGGCCTTAGATACGCAGTATTTT. The variable domain in full, with the rest retrieved from reference TRBV5-5 and TRBJ2-3, is DAGVTQSPTHLIKTRGQQVTLRCSPISGHKSVSWYQQVLGQGPQFIFQYYEKEERGRGNFPDRFSARQFPNYSSELNVNALLLGDSALYLCASSARVTGALDTQYFGPGTRLTVL.

In its sample, this clonotype was seen many times. The CDR3 region is CASSYSGYTF. The CDR3 nucleotides read TGTGCCAGCAGTTATTCTGGCTACACCTTC. The chain recombines TRBV6-6 with TRBJ1-2; D uncertain. The CDR3 runs 10 residues. Germline values: CDR1 MNHNY, CDR2 SVGAGI (reference sequence). Trimming cost V 3 bases and J 7 bases, with 3 bases left between them.

This clonotype occurred a few times. The chain uses TRBV7-9 and TRBJ1-1; D possibly corresponds to TRBD1 (5 bases). Per the germline V gene, CDR1 is SEHNR and CDR2 is FQNEAQ (reference sequence). This CDR3 has 15 amino acids. The germline V and J ends were trimmed by 5 bases and 1 base, with 14 bases remaining between them. The CDR3 protein is CASSARGDPNTEAFF. CDR3 in DNA: TGTGCCAGCAGCGCGAGAGGGGACCCGAACACTGAAGCTTTCTTT.

V gene TRBV6-1 combines with J gene TRBJ2-7, with 11 bases lining up with TRBD2. The CDR3 consists of 14 residues. In germline, CDR1 is MNHNS, CDR2 SASEGT. J gave up 5 bases and V 6 bases, and 6 bases lay outside the gene matches. The CDR3 here is CASRFSGGANEQYV. The CDR3 DNA is TGTGCCAGCAGATTTAGCGGGGGGGCGAACGAGCAGTACGTC.

The chain carries TRBV7-8 and TRBJ2-2, with D maybe TRBD2 (5 bases). The CDR3 covers 13 residues. Trimming stripped 4 bases from V and 4 bases from J, with 7 bases between. Germline V gene sequence: CDR1 SGHVS, CDR2 FQNEAQ. CDR3 residues: CASSWTVTGELFF. For the CDR3, the DNA is TGTGCCAGCAGCTGGACTGTCACCGGGGAGCTGTTTTTT.

This clonotype was counted a few times. The chain joins TRBV6-2 or TRBV6-3 to TRBJ2-5, with 7 bases matching TRBD2. Germline values: CDR1 MNHEY, CDR2 SVGEGT. CDR3 length: 14 residues. The V gene end was trimmed by 5 bases and the J gene end by 4 bases; junction bases not matched to a gene: 7. CDR3 amino acids: CASSGGLLGETQYF. CDR3 coding DNA: TGTGCCAGCAGTGGGGGACTACTCGGAGAGACCCAGTACTTC.

The chain carries TRBV4-1 and TRBJ2-3; D remains ambiguous. V was pared by 0 bases and J by 4 bases, with 8 bases between. This CDR3 has 14 amino acids. Germline values: CDR1 MGHRA, CDR2 YSYEKL. The CDR3 nucleotides read TGCGCCAGCAGCCAAGAGTGGGGATCAGATACGCAGTATTTT. It specifies CASSQEWGSDTQYF.

This clonotype appeared a few times. V gene TRBV6-2 or TRBV6-3 combines with J gene TRBJ2-7, with D perhaps TRBD2 (5 bases). The V gene's germline CDR1 is MNHEY and CDR2 SVGEGT. CDR3 length: 13 amino acids. V lost 2 bases and J lost 7, with 12 bases in between. CDR3 sequence reads: CASSYSGRGEQYV. The CDR3, as DNA: TGTGCCAGCAGTTACAGCGGCCGAGGGGAGCAGTACGTC.

This clonotype came up a few times. CDR3 region: CASSSSGGQPQHF. DNA of the CDR3: TGTGCCAGCAGTTCCTCAGGGGGCCAGCCCCAGCATTTT. V usage is TRBV12-3 or TRBV12-4 and J usage is TRBJ1-5; 8 positions match TRBD1. V was clipped by 4 bases and J by 7 bases; unmatched bases: 3. The CDR3 runs to 13 residues.

Only a few counts were recorded for this clonotype. The rearrangement uses TRBV4-3 and TRBJ1-2; 10 nucleotides align to TRBD1. Germline V gene data show CDR1 as LGHNA and CDR2 as YSLEER. The V gene end was trimmed by 4 bases and the J gene end by 4 bases; junction bases not matched to a gene: 3. The CDR3 contains 14 residues. The CDR3 protein is CASSPGTGAYGYTF. The CDR3 coding sequence is TGCGCCAGCAGCCCGGGGACAGGGGCCTATGGCTACACCTTC.

This clonotype was observed at least ten times. This chain joins TRBV4-1 and TRBJ1-2, with 7 bases matching TRBD1. The CDR3 sequence is 15 residues long. Trimming at V came to 3 bases and at J to 4 bases, leaving 8 bases not matched to a gene. CDR1 is MGHRA, CDR2 YSYEKL, per germline. The CDR3 nucleotides are TGCGCCAGCAGCCAGGGACAGTCCTTCCCCTATGGCTACACCTTC. It translates to CASSQGQSFPYGYTF.

This clonotype showed up many times. V is TRBV9 and J is TRBJ2-5; 16 bases map to TRBD2. The length of the CDR3 is 17 residues. V lost 0 bases, J lost 2 bases, and 1 base stayed unmatched. Germline assignment: CDR1 SGDLS and CDR2 YYNGEE. CDR3 amino acids: CASSVEGLAGGQETQYF. Written as DNA, the CDR3 is TGTGCCAGCAGCGTAGAGGGACTAGCGGGGGGGCAAGAGACCCAGTACTTC.

The sample holds a few counts of this clonotype. CDR3 residues: CASSWGQGGYEQYF. CDR3 bases: TGTGCCAGCAGCTGGGGACAGGGGGGTTACGAGCAGTACTTC. The chain recombines TRBV7-6 with TRBJ2-7; TRBD1 aligns across 11 bases. The CDR3 runs to 14 residues. Per germline, CDR1 SGHVS and CDR2 FNYEAQ. The junction had 3 bases not matched to a gene; V was cut back by 4 bases and J by 4 bases.